This T cell receptor beta chain is from a study of spatial heterogeneity in lung cancer. Study overall: PBMC samples from follow-up, where available, were sequenced a median of approximately 24 months after resection. Compared with alpha-chain sequences, beta-chain sequences were consistently detected in greater numbers.

The CDR3 runs 16 residues. Germline V gene sequence: CDR1 SGHTA, CDR2 FQGNSA. The V gene lost 4 bases and the J gene lost 2 bases, with 15 bases spanning the gap. In its sample, this clonotype was seen a few times. A unique molecular identifier was attached to every TCR cDNA molecule. TCRdb independently ran MiXCR on the 5' RACE reads; one entry per CDR3 protein. The table shows around 120,000 distinct CDR3 sequences, with 10% to 15% occurring only once. The time point denotes: blood at routine non-recurrence follow-up after resection. Sequencing covered unsorted whole RNA taken from tumor, nontumor lung or frozen PBMC.

The source material was PBMCs, sampled at follow-up. This clonotype was sampled from a male donor with early-stage non-small cell lung cancer. The chain employs TRBV7-2 and TRBJ1-5; unclear D gene. CDR3 nucleotide sequence: TGTGCCAGCAGCTCCCCGGAGATGGCCCGCAATCAGCCCCAGCATTTT. This translates into CASSSPEMARNQPQHF.